Listed below are T cell receptor beta chains from one sample, sequenced in a study of cytomegalovirus exposure and HLA in healthy donors. The repertoire was sequenced with immunoSEQ multiplex PCR; TCRdb's copy has only in-frame clones and lacks some. The data show some 51,000 clones, and the top ten clones hold roughly a quarter. Sequenced input: PBMCs. These receptors originate from a man aged 40-55 years in good health and CMV-seropositive. The CDR3 runs from the conserved cysteine through the conserved F or W. Each record gives: J gene, D gene, V gene, CDR3 DNA, CDR3 protein. A D gene is named only where the DNA matches it firmly.

TRBJ2-3 | - | TRBV7-3 | TGTGCCAGCAGCTTCTCAACTGGTAGCACAGATACGCAGTATTTT | CASSFSTGSTDTQYF
TRBJ1-1 | - | TRBV27 | TGTGCCAGCAGTTTCGAGCCCAAGAACACTGAAGCTTTCTTT | CASSFEPKNTEAFF
TRBJ2-5 | - | TRBV5-1 | TGCGCCAGCAGCTTGGCAGGAGGGCAGCAACAAGAGACCCAGTACTTC | CASSLAGGQQQETQYF
TRBJ1-2 | TRBD1 | TRBV7-8 | TGTGCCAGCAGTATACAGGGGGCCCACTATGGCTACACCTTC | CASSIQGAHYGYTF
TRBJ2-5 | TRBD1 | TRBV5-8 | TGTGCCAGCAGGCCTACAGGGGGCGAAGAGACCCAGTACTTC | CASRPTGGEETQYF
TRBJ2-1 | - | TRBV9 | TGTGCCAGCAGCCCGGGATGGGATGAGCAGTTCTTC | CASSPGWDEQFF
TRBJ1-2 | TRBD1 | TRBV30 | TGTGCCTGGTCCAGGGGGCGTGACTATGGCTACACCTTC | CAWSRGRDYGYTF
TRBJ2-7 | TRBD2 | TRBV5-1 | TGCGCCAGCAGCTCGGGACTAGCGACATACGAGCAGTACTTC | CASSSGLATYEQYF
TRBJ2-1 | - | TRBV2 | TGTGCCAGCAGTGTGGGGGGTGTTGAGCAGTTCTTC | CASSVGGVEQFF
TRBJ2-3 | - | TRBV18 | TGTGCCAGCTCACCGGGTCCGAGGGATACGCAGTATTTT | CASSPGPRDTQYF
TRBJ2-5 | TRBD1 | TRBV7-9 | TGTGCCAGCAGCCCGACAGGGGGGTACCAAGAGACCCAGTACTTC | CASSPTGGYQETQYF
TRBJ1-1 | - | TRBV5-5 | TGTGCCAGCAGCTTGGTCGGGGTGGGCACTGAAGCTTTCTTT | CASSLVGVGTEAFF